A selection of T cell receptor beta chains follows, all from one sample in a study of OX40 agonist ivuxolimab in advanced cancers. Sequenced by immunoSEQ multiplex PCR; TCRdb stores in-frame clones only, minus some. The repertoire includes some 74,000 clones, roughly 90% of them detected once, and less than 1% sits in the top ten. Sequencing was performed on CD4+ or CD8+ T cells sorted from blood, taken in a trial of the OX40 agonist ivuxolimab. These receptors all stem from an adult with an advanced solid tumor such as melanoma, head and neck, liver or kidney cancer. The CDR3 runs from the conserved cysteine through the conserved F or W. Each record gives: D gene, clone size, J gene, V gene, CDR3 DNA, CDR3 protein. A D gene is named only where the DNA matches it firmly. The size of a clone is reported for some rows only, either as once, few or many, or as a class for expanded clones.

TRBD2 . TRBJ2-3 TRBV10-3 TGTGCCATCAGTGAGCAGCGGGAGGGGAGCACAGATACGCAGTATTTT CAISEQREGSTDTQYF
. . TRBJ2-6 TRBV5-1 TGCGCCAGCAGCTTGACCGGGGCCAACGTCCTGACTTTC CASSLTGANVLTF
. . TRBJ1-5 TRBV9 TGTGCCAGCAGCGTAGGGTGGTCGGGGGTTCAGCCCCAGCATTTT CASSVGWSGVQPQHF
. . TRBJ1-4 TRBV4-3 TGCGCCAGCAGCCAAGACGGTCGGGCAGGGCTACGATCAACTAATGAAAAACTGTTTTTT CASSQDGRAGLRSTNEKLFF
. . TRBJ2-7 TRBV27 TGTGCCAGCAGTTCCGGGGTCTACGAGCAGTACTTC CASSSGVYEQYF
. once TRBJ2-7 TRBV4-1 TGCGCCAGCAGCCAAGTCGACAAAACCTACGAGCAGTACTTC CASSQVDKTYEQYF
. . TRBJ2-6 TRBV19 TGTGCCAGTAGCCGGGGACGCTCTGGGGCCAACGTCCTGACTTTC CASSRGRSGANVLTF
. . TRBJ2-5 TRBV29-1 TGCAGCGTTGAGGAGGGGGGCGGTGGCCAAGAGACCCAGTACTTC CSVEEGGGGQETQYF
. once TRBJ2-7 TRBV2 TGTGCCAGCAGTGAGAGGGCCTCCTACGAGCAGTACTTC CASSERASYEQYF
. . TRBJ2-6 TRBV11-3 TGTGCCAGCAGCTCTGGGGCCTCTGGGGCCAACGTCCTGACTTTC CASSSGASGANVLTF
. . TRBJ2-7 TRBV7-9 TGTGCCAGCAGCTTAGGGGGGGCCTCCTACGAGCAGTACTTC CASSLGGASYEQYF
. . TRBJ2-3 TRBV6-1 TGTGCCAGCAGTCTCTCACAGGGTTCCGATACGCAGTATTTT CASSLSQGSDTQYF
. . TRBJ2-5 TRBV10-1 TGCGCCAGCAGTGAGAGGACCCAGTACTTC CASSERTQYF
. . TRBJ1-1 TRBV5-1 TGCGCCAGCAGCCCGGTGGTGGCGGTGGCCACTGAAGCTTTCTTT CASSPVVAVATEAFF
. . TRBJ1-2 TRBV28 TGTGCCAGCAGCCCCCCGGACGGCTATAACTATGGCTACACCTTC CASSPPDGYNYGYTF
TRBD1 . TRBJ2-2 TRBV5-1 TGCGCCAGCAGCTTACAGGGGTCCAACACCGGGGAGCTGTTTTTT CASSLQGSNTGELFF
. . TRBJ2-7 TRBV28 TGTGCCAGCAGTTTAATAGGTCTCAGCTCCTACGAGCAGTACTTC CASSLIGLSSYEQYF
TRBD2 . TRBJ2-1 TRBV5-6 TGTGCCAGCAGCTCGGGAGGTTGGTCCGCCTACAATGAGCAGTTCTTC CASSSGGWSAYNEQFF
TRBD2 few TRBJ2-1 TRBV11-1 TGTGCCAGCAGCTTAGATTTAGGGGCTAGCGGTTACAATGAGCAGTTCTTC CASSLDLGASGYNEQFF
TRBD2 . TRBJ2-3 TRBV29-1 TGCAGCGTTCTGACTAGCATGGGTACAGATACGCAGTATTTT CSVLTSMGTDTQYF
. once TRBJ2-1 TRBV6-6 TGTGCCAGCCGGGACACGAAATACAATGAGCAGTTCTTC CASRDTKYNEQFF
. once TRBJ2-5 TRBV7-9 TGTGCCAGCAGCTTTCCTCCCCGAGAGACCCAGTACTTC CASSFPPRETQYF
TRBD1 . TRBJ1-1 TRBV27 TGTGCCAGCAGCCGGGACAGGGGCTCTGAAGCTTTCTTT CASSRDRGSEAFF
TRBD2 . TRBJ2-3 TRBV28 TGTGCCAGCAGCCCTAAGGGGCTAGGGCGGGAGGGGGGAATAGATACGCAGTATTTT CASSPKGLGREGGIDTQYF
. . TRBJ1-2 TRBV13 TGTGCCAGCACCATAGAGCGGGGGGCTAACTATGGCTACACCTTC CASTIERGANYGYTF
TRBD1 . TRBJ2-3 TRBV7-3 TGTGCCAGCAGCTCAAGACAGGGGAACACAGATACGCAGTATTTT CASSSRQGNTDTQYF
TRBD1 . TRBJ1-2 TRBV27 TGTGCCAGCCAGGGACAGGGGGGGAATTCTGGCTATGGCTACACCTTC CASQGQGGNSGYGYTF
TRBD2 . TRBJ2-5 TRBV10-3 TGTGCCATCAGGGGGGGAGGGGAAGAGACCCAGTACTTC CAIRGGGEETQYF
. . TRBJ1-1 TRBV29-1 TGCAGCGTTGAGAGAGGGTTTGAGGGCACTGAAGCTTTCTTT CSVERGFEGTEAFF
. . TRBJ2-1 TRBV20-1 TGCACCTCGGAAGGGAATGAGCAGTTCTTC CTSEGNEQFF
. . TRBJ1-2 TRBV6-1 TGTGCCAGCAGTGAATCGGCAGTACGAGCTAACTATGGCTACACCTTC CASSESAVRANYGYTF
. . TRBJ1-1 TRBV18 TGTGCCAGCTCACCACCGCGGAGAACTGAAGCTTTCTTT CASSPPRRTEAFF
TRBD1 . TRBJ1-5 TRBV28 TGTGCCAGCAGTTCCCACGTGGGGACAGCGAGGTATAGCAATCAGCCCCAGCATTTT CASSSHVGTARYSNQPQHF
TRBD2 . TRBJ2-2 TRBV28 TGTGCCAGCAGTTTAGCGGGAGTTGGTCCCGGGGAGCTGTTTTTT CASSLAGVGPGELFF
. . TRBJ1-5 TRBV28 TGTGCCAGCAGTCCACATAGCAATCAGCCCCAGCATTTT CASSPHSNQPQHF
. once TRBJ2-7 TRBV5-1 TGCGCCAGCAGCTTGGCCCCCACAGGGATCAGCGAGCAGTACTTC CASSLAPTGISEQYF
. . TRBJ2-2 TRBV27 TGTGCCAGCAGTTACTCCTCACAGTCCTACGGGGAGCTGTTTTTT CASSYSSQSYGELFF
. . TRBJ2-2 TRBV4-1 TGCGCCAGCAGCCAAGATTCGGGAGCATACACCGGGGAGCTGTTTTTT CASSQDSGAYTGELFF
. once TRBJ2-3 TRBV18 TGTGCCAGCTCACACTATCACCGGGACTCGGACCGGGATACGCAGTATTTT CASSHYHRDSDRDTQYF